The clone carrying this T cell receptor (beta chain) turned up a few times. Its antigen is undetermined. For the second PCR, which ran for roughly 6 to 11 cycles, a sample-barcoded 5' primer and a J-beta primer mix were used. A single record per CDR3 protein comes from TCRdb applying MiXCR to the 5' RACE reads. Of 1.2 million to 1.5 million distinct CDR3 sequences listed, about 43% are singletons. The data were obtained in a study of blood T cells in healthy people across ages. General observations from the study: Unsorted PBMCs ruled out conclusive naive versus antigen-experienced comparison. Roughly linear age-related decline in beta diversity appeared, significant by age 40.

V lost 1 base and J 6 bases, leaving 3 bases between the germline ends. Germline assignment: CDR1 MGHRA and CDR2 YSYEKL. The CDR3 runs to 11 residues. Per sample, a minimum of 7 million PBMCs were isolated. The TCR sequence derives from a woman in her late teens or twenties in good health. The specimen was blood. V usage is TRBV4-1 and J usage is TRBJ1-2, with D uncertain. The CDR3 DNA sequence: TGCGCCAGCAGCCAAGGAAATGGCTACACCTTC. Encoded protein: CASSQGNGYTF.